Listed here is a single T cell receptor beta chain. What it recognizes is unknown. The sample belongs to a study of response to subunit inactivated influenza vaccine. Study findings and constraints: Authors suggested each seasonal influenza vaccination recruits few new T cells.

This CDR3 region has 15 residues. Germline V CDR1 and CDR2: SGHRS, YFSETQ. V was trimmed by 4 bases and J by 4 bases, leaving 12 bases between them. TCRdb fed the RT-PCR reads into MiXCR, producing one record per CDR3 protein. The sample records 650,000 to 700,000 distinct CDR3 sequences, around 14% being singletons. The material sequenced was PBMCs from blood, taken roughly 12 days after vaccination. The chain uses TRBV5-1 and TRBJ2-6; D unresolved. The receptor's source is a man aged 45 to 65 who received an inactivated influenza vaccine. CDR3 DNA sequence: TGCGCCAGCAGCCTGTCTACTGCGGGGGCCAACGTCCTGACTTTC. Translation gives CASSLSTAGANVLTF.